These T cell receptor beta chains were read from a single sample in a study of identical twins. Each CDR3 protein is one row after TCRdb ran MiXCR on the 5' RACE reads. This sample has 500,000 to 550,000 distinct CDR3 sequences, with around 20% found just once. These records were also assigned to another study, of yellow fever vaccine responses in identical twins.

The sequencing input was CD4+ T cells sorted from blood. These receptors were obtained from a woman aged 18-35 years in good health. The CDR3 runs from the conserved cysteine through the conserved F or W. D genes are given only for firm matches. Clone size, where shown, is once, few, many, or a class for clones that have expanded.

NA | TRBJ2-1 | TRBV20-1 | NA | CCARDSLLGVSYNEQFF | TGCTGTGCTAGAGATTCTCTATTAGGGGTTTCCTACAATGAGCAGTTCTTC
NA | TRBJ1-1 | TRBV3-1 | TRBD1 | CASSQDVLKGAGAFF | TGTGCCAGCAGCCAAGATGTGCTTAAGGGGGCTGGAGCTTTCTTT
few | TRBJ2-3 | TRBV12-3/TRBV12-4 | NA | CASSGLQTSTDTQYF | TGTGCCAGCAGCGGACTTCAGACTAGCACAGATACGCAGTATTTT
few | TRBJ2-5 | TRBV2 | TRBD2 | CASSGLAEETQYF | TGTGCCAGCAGTGGACTAGCGGAAGAGACCCAGTACTTC
NA | TRBJ2-7 | TRBV2 | NA | CASKVDSSYEQYF | TGTGCCAGCAAAGTGGACAGCTCCTACGAGCAGTACTTC
NA | TRBJ2-5 | TRBV28 | TRBD2 | CASSSSGRWETQYF | TGTGCCAGCAGCTCTAGCGGGAGATGGGAGACCCAGTACTTC
NA | TRBJ1-4 | TRBV16 | TRBD1 | CASSQRGQGQEKLFF | TGTGCCAGCAGCCAAAGAGGACAGGGGCAAGAAAAACTGTTTTTT
few | TRBJ2-1 | TRBV20-1 | TRBD2 | CSAGEIVLSGVGFF | TGCAGTGCTGGGGAAATAGTGTTAAGCGGGGTCGGGTTCTTC
few | TRBJ2-1 | TRBV18 | TRBD1 | CASSNRGHLEFF | TGTGCCAGCTCAAACAGGGGGCACTTGGAGTTCTTC
NA | TRBJ2-3 | TRBV10-3 | NA | CAIREPQKRRGRSTDTQYF | TGTGCCATCAGGGAACCCCAGAAGAGGAGGGGGCGTAGCACAGATACGCAGTATTTT
once | TRBJ2-1 | TRBV7-9 | TRBD2 | CASSFPGLAANNEQFF | TGTGCCAGCAGCTTCCCGGGACTAGCGGCTAACAATGAGCAGTTCTTC
NA | TRBJ2-1 | TRBV5-5 | NA | CASSFRAGGLAYNEQFF | TGTGCCAGCAGCTTTAGGGCCGGGGGGCTGGCCTACAATGAGCAGTTCTTC
NA | TRBJ1-3 | TRBV7-9 | NA | CASSSTGTGGNTIYF | TGTGCCAGCAGCAGCACCGGGACCGGTGGAAACACCATATATTTT
few | TRBJ2-7 | TRBV7-9 | TRBD1 | CASSLGQGHDEQYF | TGTGCCAGCAGCTTGGGACAGGGTCACGACGAGCAGTACTTC
few | TRBJ2-6 | TRBV25-1 | NA | CASSDFVGANVLTF | TGTGCCAGCAGTGATTTTGTTGGGGCCAACGTCCTGACTTTC
NA | TRBJ2-1 | TRBV4-1 | TRBD2 | CASSQDPSGRADNEQFF | TGCGCCAGCAGCCAAGACCCTAGCGGGAGGGCTGACAATGAGCAGTTCTTC
few | TRBJ1-1 | TRBV7-9 | NA | CASSSEFDTEAFF | TGTGCCAGCAGCTCTGAGTTTGACACTGAAGCTTTCTTT
few | TRBJ2-1 | TRBV24-1 | TRBD1 | CATGGTGGGNEQFF | TGTGCCACCGGAGGGACAGGGGGGGGCAATGAGCAGTTCTTC
many | TRBJ2-1 | TRBV9 | NA | CASSVVGWQPRDEQFF | TGTGCCAGCAGCGTAGTAGGCTGGCAGCCACGAGATGAGCAGTTCTTC
many | TRBJ2-1 | TRBV27 | NA | CASYSPLADSYNEQFF | TGTGCCAGCTATTCACCTTTAGCGGATTCCTACAATGAGCAGTTCTTC
NA | TRBJ2-1 | TRBV7-8 | NA | CASSPRTTDFNEQFF | TGTGCCAGCAGCCCAAGGACTACCGACTTCAATGAGCAGTTCTTC
NA | TRBJ2-7 | TRBV12-3/TRBV12-4 | TRBD2 | CASRWTSGNPEQYF | TGTGCCAGCAGGTGGACTAGCGGGAATCCCGAGCAGTACTTC
few | TRBJ2-1 | TRBV4-2 | NA | CASSQEWGTYNEQFF | TGTGCCAGCAGCCAAGAGTGGGGTACCTACAATGAGCAGTTCTTC
NA | TRBJ1-1 | TRBV25-1 | NA | CASKSFLQGALNTEAFF | TGTGCCAGCAAGAGCTTTCTACAGGGCGCTTTGAACACTGAAGCTTTCTTT
few | TRBJ2-1 | TRBV9 | NA | CASSVLAYEGNEQFF | TGTGCCAGCAGCGTACTAGCTTACGAGGGCAATGAGCAGTTCTTC
NA | TRBJ1-2 | TRBV7-9 | NA | CASSLWRPGQIYGYTF | TGTGCCAGCAGCTTATGGCGGCCTGGCCAGATCTATGGCTACACCTTC